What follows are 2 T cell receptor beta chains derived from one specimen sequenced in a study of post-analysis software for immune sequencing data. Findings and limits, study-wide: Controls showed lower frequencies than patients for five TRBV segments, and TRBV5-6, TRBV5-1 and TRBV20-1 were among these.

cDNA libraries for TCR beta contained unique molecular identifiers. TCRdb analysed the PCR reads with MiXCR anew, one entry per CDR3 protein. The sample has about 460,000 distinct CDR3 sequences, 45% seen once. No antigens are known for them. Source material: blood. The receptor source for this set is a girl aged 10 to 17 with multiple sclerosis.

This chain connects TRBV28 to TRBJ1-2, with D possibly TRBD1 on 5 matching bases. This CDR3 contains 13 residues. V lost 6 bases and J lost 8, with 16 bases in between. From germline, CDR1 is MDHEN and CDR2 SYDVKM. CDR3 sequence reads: CASRIRDFRGYTF. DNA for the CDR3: TGTGCCAGCAGGATCAGGGATTTTCGCGGCTACACCTTC.

CDR3 protein: CATSRDKDTEAFF. DNA for the CDR3: TGTGCCACCAGCAGAGACAAGGACACTGAAGCTTTCTTT. V usage is TRBV15 and J usage is TRBJ1-1; no firm D call. This CDR3 is built from 13 residues. CDR1 is LNHNV and CDR2 is YYDKDF in the germline V gene (reference sequence). V lost 0 bases to trimming and J lost 3 bases, with 5 bases between them.